This T cell receptor beta chain appears in the sequencing data of a study of blood T cell repertoires in COVID-19. Study at large: Acute and convalescent COVID-19 specimens originated in the United States, Italy and Spain. T cells, B-cell-depleted T cells, or PBMCs supplied cDNA or gDNA.

Original handling: Nucleated cell counts were estimated from reference gene primer amplification. The data were produced by immunoSEQ multiplex PCR, yet TCRdb's version contains in-frame clones alone and is incomplete. That table furnishes V, J and clone size, whereas the DNA furnished D and trimming. Among about 6,400 clones listed, more than 65% were seen once. Trimming took 2 bases from V and 0 from J, leaving 14 bases between them. Looked up from germline, CDR1 is SGHDT and CDR2 is YYEEEE. The CDR3 runs to 16 residues. The J gene is TRBJ1-1, the V gene TRBV5-6; the D is unclear. The source is a human donor with active COVID-19. The donor label of this sample is uncertain. Sequencing used peripheral blood. CDR3 loop: CASSFPVENLNTEAFF. Here the CDR3 DNA reads TGTGCCAGCAGCTTCCCGGTTGAGAACCTGAACACTGAAGCTTTCTTT.